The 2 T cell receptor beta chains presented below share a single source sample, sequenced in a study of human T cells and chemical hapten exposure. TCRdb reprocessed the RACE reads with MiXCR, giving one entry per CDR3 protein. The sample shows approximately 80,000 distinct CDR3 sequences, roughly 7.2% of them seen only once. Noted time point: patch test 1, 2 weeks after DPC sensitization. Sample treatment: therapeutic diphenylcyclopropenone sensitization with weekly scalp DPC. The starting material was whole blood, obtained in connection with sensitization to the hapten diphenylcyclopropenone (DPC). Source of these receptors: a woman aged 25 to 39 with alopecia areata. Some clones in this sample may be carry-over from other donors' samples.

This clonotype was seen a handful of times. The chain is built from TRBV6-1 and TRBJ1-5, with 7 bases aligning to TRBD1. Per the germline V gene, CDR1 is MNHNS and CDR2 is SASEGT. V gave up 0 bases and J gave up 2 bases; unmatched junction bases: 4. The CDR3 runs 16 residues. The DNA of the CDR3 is TGTGCCAGCAGTGAAGCTACAGGGGTGCGCAATCAGCCCCAGCATTTT. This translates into CASSEATGVRNQPQHF.

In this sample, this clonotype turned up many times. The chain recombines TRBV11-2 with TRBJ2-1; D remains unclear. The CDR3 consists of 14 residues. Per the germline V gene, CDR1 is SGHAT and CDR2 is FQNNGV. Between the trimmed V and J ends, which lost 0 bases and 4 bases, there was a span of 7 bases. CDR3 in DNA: TGTGCCAGCAGCTTAGATTCCCCTTACAATGAGCAGTTCTTC. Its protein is CASSLDSPYNEQFF. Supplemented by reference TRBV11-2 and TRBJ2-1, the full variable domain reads EAGVAQSPRYKIIEKRQSVAFWCNPISGHATLYWYQQILGQGPKLLIQFQNNGVVDDSQLPKDRFSAERLKGVDSTLKIQPAKLEDSAVYLCASSLDSPYNEQFFGPGTRLTVL.